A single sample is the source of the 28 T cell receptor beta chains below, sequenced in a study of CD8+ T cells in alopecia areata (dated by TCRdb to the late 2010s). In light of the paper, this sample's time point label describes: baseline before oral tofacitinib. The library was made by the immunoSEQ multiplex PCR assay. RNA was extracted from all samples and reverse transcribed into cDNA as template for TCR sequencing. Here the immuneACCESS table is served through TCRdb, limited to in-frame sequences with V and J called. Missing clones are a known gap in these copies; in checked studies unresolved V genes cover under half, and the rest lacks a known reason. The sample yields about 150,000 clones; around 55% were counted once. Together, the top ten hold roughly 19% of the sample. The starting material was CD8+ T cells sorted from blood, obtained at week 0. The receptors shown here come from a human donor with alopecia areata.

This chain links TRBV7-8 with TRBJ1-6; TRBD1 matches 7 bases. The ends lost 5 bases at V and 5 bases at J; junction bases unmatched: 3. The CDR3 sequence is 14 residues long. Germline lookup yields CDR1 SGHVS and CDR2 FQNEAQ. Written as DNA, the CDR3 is TGTGCCAGCAGCCTACAGGGGAATAATTCACCCCTCCACTTT. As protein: CASSLQGNNSPLHF.

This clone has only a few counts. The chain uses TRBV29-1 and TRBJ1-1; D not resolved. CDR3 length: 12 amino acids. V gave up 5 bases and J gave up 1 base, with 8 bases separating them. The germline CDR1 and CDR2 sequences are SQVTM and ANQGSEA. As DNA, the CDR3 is TGCAGCGTTACAATTCAGAACACTGAAGCTTTCTTT. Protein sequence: CSVTIQNTEAFF.

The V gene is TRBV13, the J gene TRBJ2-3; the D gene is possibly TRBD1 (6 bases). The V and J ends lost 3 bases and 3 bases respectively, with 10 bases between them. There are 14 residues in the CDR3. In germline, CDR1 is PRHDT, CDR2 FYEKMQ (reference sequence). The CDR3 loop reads CASSLTGFTDTQYF. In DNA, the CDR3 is TGTGCCAGCAGCTTGACAGGATTTACAGATACGCAGTATTTT.

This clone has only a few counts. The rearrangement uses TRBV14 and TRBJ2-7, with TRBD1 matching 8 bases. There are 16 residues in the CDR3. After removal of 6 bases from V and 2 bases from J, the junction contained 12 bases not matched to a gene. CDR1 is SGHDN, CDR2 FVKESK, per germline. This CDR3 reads CASSLIGQGRTYEQYF. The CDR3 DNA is TGTGCCAGCAGTTTAATAGGACAGGGACGAACCTACGAGCAGTACTTC.

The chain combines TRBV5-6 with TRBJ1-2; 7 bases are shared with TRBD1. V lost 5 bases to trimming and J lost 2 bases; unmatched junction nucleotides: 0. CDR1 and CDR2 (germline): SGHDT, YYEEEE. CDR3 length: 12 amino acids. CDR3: CASRTGNYGYTF. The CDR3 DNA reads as TGTGCCAGCAGGACAGGGAACTATGGCTACACCTTC.

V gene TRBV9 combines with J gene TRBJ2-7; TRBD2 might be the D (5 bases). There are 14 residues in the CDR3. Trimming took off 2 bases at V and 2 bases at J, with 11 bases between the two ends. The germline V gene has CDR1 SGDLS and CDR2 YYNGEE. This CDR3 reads CASSVSGSAYEQYF. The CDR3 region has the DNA TGTGCCAGCAGCGTGAGCGGTAGCGCCTACGAGCAGTACTTC.

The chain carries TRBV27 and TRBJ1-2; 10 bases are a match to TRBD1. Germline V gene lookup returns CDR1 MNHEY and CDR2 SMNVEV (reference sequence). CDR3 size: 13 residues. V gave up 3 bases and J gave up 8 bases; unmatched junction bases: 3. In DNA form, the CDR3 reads TGTGCCAGCAGTTTGCGACAGGGGGCCGGCTACACCTTC. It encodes CASSLRQGAGYTF.

CDR3 protein: CASSWAGTINTDTQYF. The CDR3 DNA sequence: TGCGCCAGCAGCTGGGCAGGGACTATCAACACAGATACGCAGTATTTT. This chain joins TRBV5-1 and TRBJ2-3, with TRBD2 matching over 7 bases. Germline CDR1 is SGHRS and CDR2 is YFSETQ. J lost 2 bases, V lost 3 bases, and 9 bases had no gene match. The CDR3 totals 16 residues. The full variable domain, its missing parts supplied by reference TRBV5-1 and TRBJ2-3, is KAGVTQTPRYLIKTRGQQVTLSCSPISGHRSVSWYQQTPGQGLQFLFEYFSETQRNKGNFPGRFSGRQFSNSRSEMNVSTLELGDSALYLCASSWAGTINTDTQYFGPGTRLTVL.

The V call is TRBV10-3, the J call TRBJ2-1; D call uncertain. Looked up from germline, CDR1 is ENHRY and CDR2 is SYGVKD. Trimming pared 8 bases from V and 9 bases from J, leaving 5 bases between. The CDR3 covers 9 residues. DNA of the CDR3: TGTGCCATCGGTATTGAGCAGTTCTTC. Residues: CAIGIEQFF.

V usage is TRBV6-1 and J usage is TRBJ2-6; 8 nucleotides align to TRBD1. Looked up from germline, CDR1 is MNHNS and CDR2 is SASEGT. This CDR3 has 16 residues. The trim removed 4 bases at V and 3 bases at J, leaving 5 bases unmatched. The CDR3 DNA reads TGTGCCAGCAGTGCTCCAGGGGGCGGTGGGGCCAACGTCCTGACTTTC. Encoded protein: CASSAPGGGGANVLTF.

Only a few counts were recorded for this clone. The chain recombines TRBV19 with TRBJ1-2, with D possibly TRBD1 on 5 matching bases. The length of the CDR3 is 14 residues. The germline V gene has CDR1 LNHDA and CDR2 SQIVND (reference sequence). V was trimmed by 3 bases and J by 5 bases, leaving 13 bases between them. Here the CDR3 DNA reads TGTGCCAGTAGTATCTCCAGGGAACCTTATGGCTACACCTTC. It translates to CASSISREPYGYTF.

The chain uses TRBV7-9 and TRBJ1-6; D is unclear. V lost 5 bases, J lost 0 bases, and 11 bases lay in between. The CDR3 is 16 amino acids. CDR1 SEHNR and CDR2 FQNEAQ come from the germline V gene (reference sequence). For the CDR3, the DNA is TGTGCCAGCAGCCCAGGAGGGAGCTCCTATAATTCACCCCTCCACTTT. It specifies CASSPGGSSYNSPLHF.

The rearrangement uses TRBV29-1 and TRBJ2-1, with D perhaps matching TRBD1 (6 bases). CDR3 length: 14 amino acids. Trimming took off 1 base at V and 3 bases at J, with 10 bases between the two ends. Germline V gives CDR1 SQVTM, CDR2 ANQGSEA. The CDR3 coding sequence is TGCAGCGTTGAAGGGACAGCTATCTACAATGAGCAGTTCTTC. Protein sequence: CSVEGTAIYNEQFF.

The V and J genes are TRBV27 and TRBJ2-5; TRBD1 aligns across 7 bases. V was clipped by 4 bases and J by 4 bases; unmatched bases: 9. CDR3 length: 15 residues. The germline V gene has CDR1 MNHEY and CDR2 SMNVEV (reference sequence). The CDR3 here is CASSSPDREGETQYF. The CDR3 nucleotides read TGTGCCAGCAGTTCACCCGACAGGGAAGGAGAGACCCAGTACTTC.

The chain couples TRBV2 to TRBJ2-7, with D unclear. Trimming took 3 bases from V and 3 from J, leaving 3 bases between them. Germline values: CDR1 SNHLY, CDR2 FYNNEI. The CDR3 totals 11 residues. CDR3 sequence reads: CASSDDYEQYF. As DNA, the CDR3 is TGTGCCAGCAGTGACGACTACGAGCAGTACTTC.

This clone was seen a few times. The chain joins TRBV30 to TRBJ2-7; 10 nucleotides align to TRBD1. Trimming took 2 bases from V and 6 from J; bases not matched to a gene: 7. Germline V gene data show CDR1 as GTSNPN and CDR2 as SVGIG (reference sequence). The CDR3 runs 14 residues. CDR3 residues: CAWSPGTGVFEQYF. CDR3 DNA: TGTGCCTGGAGTCCAGGGACAGGGGTCTTCGAGCAGTACTTC.

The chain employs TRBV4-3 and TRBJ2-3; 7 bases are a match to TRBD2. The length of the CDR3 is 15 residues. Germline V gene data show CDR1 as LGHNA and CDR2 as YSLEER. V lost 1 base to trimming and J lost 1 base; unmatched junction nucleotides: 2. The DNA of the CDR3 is TGCGCCAGCAGCCAAGGCGGACTAGGCACAGATACGCAGTATTTT. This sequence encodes CASSQGGLGTDTQYF.

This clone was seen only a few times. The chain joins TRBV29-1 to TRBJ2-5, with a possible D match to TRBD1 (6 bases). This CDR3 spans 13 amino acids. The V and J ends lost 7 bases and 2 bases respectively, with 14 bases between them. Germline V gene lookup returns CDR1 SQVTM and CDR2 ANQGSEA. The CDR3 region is CSAPVRGQETQYF. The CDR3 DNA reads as TGCAGCGCTCCAGTTAGGGGGCAAGAGACCCAGTACTTC.

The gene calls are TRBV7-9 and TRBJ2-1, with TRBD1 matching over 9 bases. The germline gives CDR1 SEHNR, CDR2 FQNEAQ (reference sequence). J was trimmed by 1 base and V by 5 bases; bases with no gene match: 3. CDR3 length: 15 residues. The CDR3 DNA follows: TGTGCCAGCAGCCCCGGACAGGGGTCCTACAATGAGCAGTTCTTC. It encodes CASSPGQGSYNEQFF.

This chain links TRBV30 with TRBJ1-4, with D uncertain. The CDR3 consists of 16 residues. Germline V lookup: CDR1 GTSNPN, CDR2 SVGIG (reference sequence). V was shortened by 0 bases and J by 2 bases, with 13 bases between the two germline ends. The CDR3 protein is CAWSVPAENTNEKLFF. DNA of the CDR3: TGTGCCTGGAGTGTACCGGCGGAGAACACTAATGAAAAACTGTTTTTT.

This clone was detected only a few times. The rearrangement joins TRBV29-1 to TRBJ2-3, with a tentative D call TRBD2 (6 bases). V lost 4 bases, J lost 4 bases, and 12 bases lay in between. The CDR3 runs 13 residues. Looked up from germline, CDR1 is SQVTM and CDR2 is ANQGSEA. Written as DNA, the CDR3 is TGCAGCGTTGTATGGGGGGATCCAGATACGCAGTATTTT. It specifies CSVVWGDPDTQYF.

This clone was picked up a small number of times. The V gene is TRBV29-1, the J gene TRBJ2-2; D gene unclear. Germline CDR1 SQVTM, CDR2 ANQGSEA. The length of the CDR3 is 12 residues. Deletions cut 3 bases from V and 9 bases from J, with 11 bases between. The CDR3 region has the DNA TGCAGCGTTGATGGTATAAACCGGGAGCTGTTTTTT. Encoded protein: CSVDGINRELFF.

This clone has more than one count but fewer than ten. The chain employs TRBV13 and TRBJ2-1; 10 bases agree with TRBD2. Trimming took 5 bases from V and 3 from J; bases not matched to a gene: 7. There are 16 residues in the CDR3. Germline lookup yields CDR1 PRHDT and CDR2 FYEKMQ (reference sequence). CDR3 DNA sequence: TGTGCCAGCAGCCGAACCCCTAGCGGGGGCTACAATGAGCAGTTCTTC. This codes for CASSRTPSGGYNEQFF.

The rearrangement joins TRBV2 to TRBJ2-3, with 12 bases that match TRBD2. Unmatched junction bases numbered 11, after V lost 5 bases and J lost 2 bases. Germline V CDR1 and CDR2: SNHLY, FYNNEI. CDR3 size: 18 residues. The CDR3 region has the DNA TGTGCCAGCAGTATACCTAGCGGGGGGGCCATTAACACAGATACGCAGTATTTT. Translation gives CASSIPSGGAINTDTQYF.

CDR3 bases: TGTGCCATCAGTGACGACAGGACAGACACAGATACGCAGTATTTT. This gives the protein CAISDDRTDTDTQYF. This chain uses TRBV10-3 with TRBJ2-3; D may be TRBD1 (6 bases). The CDR3 is 15 amino acids. V dropped 3 bases and J dropped 2 bases, with 12 bases sitting between them. Germline V gene data show CDR1 as ENHRY and CDR2 as SYGVKD.

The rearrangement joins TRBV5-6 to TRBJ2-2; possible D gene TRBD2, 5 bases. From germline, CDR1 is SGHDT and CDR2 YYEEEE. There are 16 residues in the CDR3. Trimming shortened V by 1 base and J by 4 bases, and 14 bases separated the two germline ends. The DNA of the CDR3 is TGTGCCAGCAGCTTGTTGACCTCAGAGGGCACCGGGGAGCTGTTTTTT. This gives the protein CASSLLTSEGTGELFF.

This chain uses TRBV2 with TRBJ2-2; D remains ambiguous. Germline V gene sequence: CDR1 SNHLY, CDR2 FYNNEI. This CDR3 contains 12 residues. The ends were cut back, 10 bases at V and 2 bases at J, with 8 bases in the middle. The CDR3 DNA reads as TGTGCCACCGTAGTCAACACCGGGGAGCTGTTTTTT. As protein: CATVVNTGELFF.

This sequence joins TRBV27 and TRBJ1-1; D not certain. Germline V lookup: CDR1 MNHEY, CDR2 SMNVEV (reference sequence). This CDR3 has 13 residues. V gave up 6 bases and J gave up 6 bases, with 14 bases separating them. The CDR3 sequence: CASSFGGLAEAFF. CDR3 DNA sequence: TGTGCCAGCAGCTTCGGCGGGCTGGCTGAAGCTTTCTTT.